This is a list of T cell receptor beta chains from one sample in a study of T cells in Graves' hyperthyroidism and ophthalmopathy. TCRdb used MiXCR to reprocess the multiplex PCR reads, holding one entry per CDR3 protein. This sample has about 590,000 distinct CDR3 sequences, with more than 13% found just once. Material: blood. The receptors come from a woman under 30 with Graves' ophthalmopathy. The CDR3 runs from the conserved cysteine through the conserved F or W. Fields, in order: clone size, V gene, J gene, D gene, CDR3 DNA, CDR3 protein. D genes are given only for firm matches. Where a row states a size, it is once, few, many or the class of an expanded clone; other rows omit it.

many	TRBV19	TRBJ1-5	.	TGTGCCAGTAAAGGACAGATTGGAGGAATCCAGCCCCAGCATTTT	CASKGQIGGIQPQHF
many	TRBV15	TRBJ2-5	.	TGTGCCACCAGCAGGTACCGTCAAGAGACCCAGTACTTC	CATSRYRQETQYF
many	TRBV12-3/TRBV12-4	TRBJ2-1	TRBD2	TGTGCCAGCAGTCGGAGCGGGATAAGGAATGAGCAGTTCTTC	CASSRSGIRNEQFF
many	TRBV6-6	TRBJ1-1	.	TGTGCCAGCAGTTACTCTAGGGTGGCGGACACTGAAGCTTTCTTT	CASSYSRVADTEAFF
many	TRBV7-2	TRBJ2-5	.	TGTGCCAGCAGCTTAGCGGGAGAGAGGGTGGAGACCCAGTACTTC	CASSLAGERVETQYF
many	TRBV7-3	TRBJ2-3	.	TGTGCCAGCAGCTTTAGGGGCTTAGCCACAGATACGCAGTATTTT	CASSFRGLATDTQYF
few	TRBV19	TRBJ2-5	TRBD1	TGTGCCAGTAGGGGGACAGGGGACGGGACCCAGTACTTC	CASRGTGDGTQYF
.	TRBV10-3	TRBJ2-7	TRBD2	TGTGCCATCAGTGAGTCGAGCGGGGGCTCCTACGAGCAGTACTTC	CAISESSGGSYEQYF
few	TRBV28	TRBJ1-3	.	TGTGCCAGCAGGAAACTGACAAGCTCTGGAAACACCATATATTTT	CASRKLTSSGNTIYF
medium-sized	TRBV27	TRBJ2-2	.	TGTGCCAGCAGTTTGCGGGGCACCAACACCGGGGAGCTGTTTTTT	CASSLRGTNTGELFF
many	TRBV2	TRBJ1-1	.	TGTGCCAGCAGTGGAGACACAGGGTGGGTTGACACTGAAGCTTTCTTT	CASSGDTGWVDTEAFF
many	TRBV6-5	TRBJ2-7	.	TGTGCCAGCAGTTACGGCAGGGGGGCCTACGAGCAGTACTTC	CASSYGRGAYEQYF
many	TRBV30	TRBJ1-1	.	TGTGCCCGTTCGACCTCGCAGGACACTGAAGCTTTCTTT	CARSTSQDTEAFF
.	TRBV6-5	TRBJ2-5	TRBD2	TGTGCCACCATTATAGCGGGAGGCGGGCGAGAGACCCAGTACTTC	CATIIAGGGRETQYF
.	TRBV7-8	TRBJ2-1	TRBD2	TGTGCCAGCAGCTTAGTGCAGGGACTAGCGGGCGATGAGCAGTTCTTC	CASSLVQGLAGDEQFF
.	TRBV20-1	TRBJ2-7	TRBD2	TGCAGTGCTAGAGGCGGGAGTGGCGACGAGCAGTACTTC	CSARGGSGDEQYF
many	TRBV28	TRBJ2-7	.	TGTGCCAGCAGTTTCCAGGGTGGCTCCTACGAGCAGTACTTC	CASSFQGGSYEQYF
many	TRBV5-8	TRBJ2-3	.	TGTGCCAGCAGCCTATGGGACTCGCTCCACTCAGATACGCAGTATTTT	CASSLWDSLHSDTQYF
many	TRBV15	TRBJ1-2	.	TGTGCCACCAGCAGATCGCAGGGCAACGTCAACTATGGCTACACCTTC	CATSRSQGNVNYGYTF
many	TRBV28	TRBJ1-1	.	TGTGCCAGCAGTCCGGGTCACATTCTGAACACTGAAGCTTTCTTT	CASSPGHILNTEAFF
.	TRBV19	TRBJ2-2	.	TGTGCCAGTAGTGGGGGAACATTTGCCGGGGAGCTGTTTTTT	CASSGGTFAGELFF
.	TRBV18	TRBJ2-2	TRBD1	TGTGCCAGCTCATCGACAGGGGTCACCGGGGAGCTGCTTTTT	CASSSTGVTGELLF
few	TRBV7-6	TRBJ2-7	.	TGTGCCAGCAGCACGACAGGACCAATTGGAGAGCAGTACTTC	CASSTTGPIGEQYF
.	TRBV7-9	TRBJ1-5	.	TGTGCCAGCAGCCCCCGCGAGGGGTTCGCTCAGCCCCAGCATTTT	CASSPREGFAQPQHF
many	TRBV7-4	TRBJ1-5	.	TGTGCCAGCAGCCAACGGAGCAATCAGCCCCAGCATTTT	CASSQRSNQPQHF
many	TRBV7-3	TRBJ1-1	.	TGTGCCAGCAGCGCTATAACCGGGACCCATCCTTTGTTGAACACTGAAGCTTTCTTT	CASSAITGTHPLLNTEAFF